Reported below is one TCR beta chain. Its antigen remains unknown. The entry originates in a study of T cells expressing NK-cell markers. Study overall: Investigators obtained TCR beta repertoires from sorted CD3+CD56+NKG2C+, CD3+CD56+NKG2C- and CD3+CD56-NKG2C+ T cells. Just one sequenced donor of eight was HCMV-seronegative, while seven were seropositive.

Looked up from germline, CDR1 is MNHNS and CDR2 is SASEGT. The CDR3 has 16 residues. Regarding the study as a whole: Of the CD8+ T cell pool in several donors, roughly 1.0-8% was accounted for by dominant NKG2C+ clonotypes.

5'RACE template switching with UMIs produced the TCR beta cDNA. From its re-call of the 5' RACE reads, TCRdb lists each CDR3 protein once, without DNA. This sample's clone table lists about 460,000 distinct CDR3 sequences. The specimen was blood T cells: a sorted CD56 or NKG2C T cell subset, CD4+ or CD8+ T cells, or bulk PBMC T cells (not recorded which). The gene calls are TRBV6-1 and TRBJ2-3; the TRBD1 assignment by TCRdb is unverifiable without DNA. This sequence was found in a woman in her 50s in good health. The CDR3 spells CASSEQVGAGGDTQYF.